This T cell receptor (beta chain) was sequenced for a study of vaccination and CD4 T cells after COVID-19 (dated by TCRdb to between 2022 and 2023). Looking at the study overall: Convalescent patients had a positive SARS-CoV-2 result on nasal swab PCR, and of these patients, several had mild disease and one had severe disease. In around nine COVID-19 convalescent patients and a handful of infection-naive healthy vaccine recipients, the spike-specific CD4+ TCR repertoire before mRNA vaccination was compared with the repertoire after mRNA vaccination. Post-vaccine blood samples were taken a median of around 70 days after the second vaccine dose, with a range of roughly 14 to 250 days. Post-COVID blood samples were collected from convalescent patients a median of roughly 100 days after diagnosis, with a range of about 35 to 180 days. The cultures were stimulated with overlapping spike peptide pools from SARS-CoV-2 and from the common cold coronaviruses HCoV-NL63, HCoV-OC43 and HCoV-229E. As controls, cultures received a CEFX viral epitope pool (the positive control), an HIV-1 Nef peptide pool (the negative control), or no peptide at all. The convalescent cohort included six males and four females, with two Hispanic individuals, seven Caucasians, two Asians and one multiracial person. Each participant got two doses of either the Pfizer-BioNTech BNT162b2 vaccine (n=8) or the Moderna mRNA-1273 vaccine (n=2).

Paper-wide results and their limitations: Among the post-vaccine SARS-CoV-2-reactive clones in convalescent patients, a median about 86% showed up only after vaccination, which suggests vaccine-specific priming. The study included relatively few convalescent patients and did not analyze early timepoints after natural infection. Of the vaccine-specific clones in convalescent patients, 304 of 307, or nearly all, reacted only to SARS-CoV-2 spike and did not cross-react with common cold coronaviruses. Although the median number of SARS-CoV-2-reactive clonotypes went up from approximately 20 after infection to 35 to 40 after vaccination, the increase was not significant.

The treatment or condition label here, explained by the study, means: roughly 10-day PBMC culture with coronavirus spike peptide pools or control peptides (ViraFEST assay). The ViraFEST assay was used in the study, in which antigen-specific T cells were expanded with peptide pools and expanded clonotypes were subsequently identified by TCR sequencing. Positive SARS-CoV-2 PCR tests in the convalescent patients dated from March to December 2020, before Alpha, Beta and Delta variants emerged in the United States. PBMCs were cultured at approximately 2.1 million per well in IMDM supplemented with approximately 5% human AB serum and roughly 10 IU/ml IL-2, with roughly 10 ug/ml peptide pools added. On days 3 and 7, half of the culture medium was replaced with fresh IL-2-containing medium. Once the cells had been in culture for around 10 days, the EasySep CD4+ T cell isolation kit was used to isolate CD4+ T cells by negative selection. Ficoll-Paque Plus gradient centrifugation was used to isolate PBMCs from whole blood, and the isolated PBMCs were then either used fresh or cryopreserved at -140C. Each culture condition was generally run in triplicate wells.

As for this clonotype: Its recognized antigen is unknown. No base quality information exists; no much larger clone differs at one position.

Libraries came from PCR. DNA from cultured CD4+ T cells underwent TCR sequencing with the Oncomine TCR Beta short-read assay at the Johns Hopkins FTIC core. Genomic DNA was extracted from the cultured CD4+ T cells with the QIAamp micro DNA kit. The Oncomine TCR Beta libraries from cultured CD4+ T cells were pooled using unique dual indexes and then sequenced on an Illumina iSeq 100. In the authors' own workflow: Non-productive sequences were removed, and CDR3s that did not start with C, did not end with F or W, or were shorter than 7 amino acids were discarded. Antigen-specific clonotypes were identified with the MANAFEST web application by comparing peptide-stimulated wells with reference and other culture wells. Positive clones required FDR below 0.05, an odds ratio above 5, and productive frequency above 0.1% in at least two of three replicate wells. Cross-reactive clonotypes were defined as significantly expanded in both SARS-CoV-2 spike wells and at least one common cold coronavirus spike condition. CDR3 homology was assessed with Levenshtein distances (stringdist) and unrooted phylogenetic trees (ape) in R version 3.6.1. Using fastp at Q25 and MiXCR, TCRdb reprocessed the public reads and kept productive beta chains. Here each entry gathers all rows of one CDR3 protein and keeps the most common genes and DNA. TCRdb's processing, not the authors', yielded these V and J calls. This sample is represented by under 20,000 distinct CDR3 sequences; about 38% of them were singletons. Around 14% of the sample belongs to the ten largest clones.

The origin of this receptor is a human donor with COVID-19. Sequenced: cultured CD4+ T cells from blood.

The DNA sequence is given as TGCAGTGCTAGCAGGGAATCAACTTATGGCTACACCTTC. This translates into CSASRESTYGYTF. The sequence is built from TRBV20-1 and TRBJ1-2; the D segment could be TRBD1, given 5 matching bases. The germline ends are 13 bases apart after V is trimmed by 3 bases and J by 5 bases. According to the germline V gene (reference sequence), CDR1 reads DFQATT and CDR2 reads SNEGSKA. Including cysteine and phenylalanine, the CDR3 has 13 amino acids. The read is trimmed to its CDR3 DNA, 39 bases read in frame from base 1.